The 4 T cell receptor beta chains below were found in one sample sequenced in a study of T cells in Graves' hyperthyroidism and ophthalmopathy. What was amplified from RNA transcripts were TCR beta CDR3 regions. HTBI primers were employed in a first-round RT-PCR of the TCR CDR3. TCRdb used MiXCR to reprocess the multiplex PCR reads, holding one entry per CDR3 protein. The sample has a few hundred thousand distinct CDR3 sequences, around 15% seen once. Sequences were obtained from blood. These receptors came from a woman between 45 and 65 years old with Graves' hyperthyroidism that later progressed to Graves' ophthalmopathy.

This chain links TRBV9 with TRBJ2-3; TRBD2 matches at 7 bases. Germline-derived CDR1 and CDR2 are SGDLS and YYNGEE. The CDR3 sequence is 14 residues long. Trimming took 1 base from V and 2 from J; bases not matched to a gene: 1. CDR3 in amino acids: CASSVRDYTDTQYF. The DNA for the CDR3 is TGTGCCAGCAGCGTAAGGGACTACACAGATACGCAGTATTTT.

The sample holds many counts of this clonotype. V and J are TRBV28 and TRBJ2-5; 10 nucleotides line up with TRBD2. Germline V gene data show CDR1 as MDHEN and CDR2 as SYDVKM. J was trimmed by 3 bases and V by 7 bases; bases with no gene match: 2. CDR3 length equals 13 residues. The CDR3 loop reads CASNLAGEETQYF. DNA for the CDR3: TGTGCCAGCAACCTAGCGGGAGAAGAGACCCAGTACTTC. The full variable domain, rest sourced from reference TRBV28 and TRBJ2-5, is DVKVTQSSRYLVKRTGEKVFLECVQDMDHENMFWYRQDPGLGLRLIYFSYDVKMKEKGDIPEGYSVSREKKERFSLILESASTNQTSMYLCASNLAGEETQYFGPGTRLLVL.

There are many counts of this clonotype. The V gene is TRBV6-1, the J gene TRBJ2-7; D call uncertain. Germline CDR1 MNHNS, CDR2 SASEGT. The CDR3 loop spans 15 amino acids. Trimming took off 5 bases at V and 0 bases at J, with 14 bases between the two ends. The CDR3 spells CASSSQTDNSYEQYF. As DNA, the CDR3 is TGTGCCAGCAGTTCCCAGACGGATAACTCCTACGAGCAGTACTTC.

The table lists this clonotype with many counts. The junction and the germline gene differ at one end; a read error may be behind it. The CDR3 nucleotides are TGTGCCAGCTCACCCCAGGCTAGCGAAACCCTCGACTTC. Protein sequence: CASSPQASETLDF. The genes are TRBV18 and TRBJ2-5, with D perhaps matching TRBD2 (6 bases). The germline CDR1 and CDR2 sequences are KGHSH and LQKENI. The CDR3 totals 13 residues.